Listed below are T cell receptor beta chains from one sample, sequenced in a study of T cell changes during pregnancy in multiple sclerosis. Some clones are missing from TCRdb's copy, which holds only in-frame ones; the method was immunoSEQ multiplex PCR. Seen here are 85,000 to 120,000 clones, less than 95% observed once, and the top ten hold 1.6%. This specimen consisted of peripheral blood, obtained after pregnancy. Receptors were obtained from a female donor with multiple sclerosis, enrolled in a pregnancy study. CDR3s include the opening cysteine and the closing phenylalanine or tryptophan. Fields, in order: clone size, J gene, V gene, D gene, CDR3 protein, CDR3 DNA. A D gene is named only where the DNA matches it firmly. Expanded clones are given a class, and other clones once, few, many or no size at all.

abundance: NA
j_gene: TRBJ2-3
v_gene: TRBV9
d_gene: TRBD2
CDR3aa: CASSVGLAGAGDLTDTQYF
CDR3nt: TGTGCCAGCAGCGTCGGACTAGCGGGGGCCGGGGACCTCACAGATACGCAGTATTTT

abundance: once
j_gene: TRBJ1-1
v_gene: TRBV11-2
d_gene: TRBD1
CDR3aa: CASGETTGVGTEAFF
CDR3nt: TGTGCCAGCGGGGAAACGACAGGGGTGGGGACTGAAGCTTTCTTT

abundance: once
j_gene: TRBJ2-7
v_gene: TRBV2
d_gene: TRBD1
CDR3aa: CASRGQAYDEQYF
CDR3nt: TGTGCCAGCAGGGGACAGGCCTACGACGAGCAGTACTTC

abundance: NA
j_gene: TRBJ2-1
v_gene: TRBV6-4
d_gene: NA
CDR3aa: CASSDSPAGDGYNEQFF
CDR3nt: TGTGCCAGCAGTGACTCCCCGGCAGGGGACGGCTACAATGAGCAGTTCTTC

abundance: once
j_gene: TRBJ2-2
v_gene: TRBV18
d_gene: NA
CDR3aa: CASSPGRTGTGELFF
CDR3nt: TGTGCCAGCTCACCGGGCCGCACGGGAACCGGGGAGCTGTTTTTT

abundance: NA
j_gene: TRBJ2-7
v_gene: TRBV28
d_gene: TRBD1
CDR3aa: CASSRRGGGSYEQYF
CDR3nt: TGTGCCAGCAGCCGGAGAGGGGGCGGGTCCTACGAGCAGTACTTC

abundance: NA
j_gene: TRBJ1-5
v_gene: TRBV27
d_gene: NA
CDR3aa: CASTSGNQPQHF
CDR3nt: TGTGCCAGCACCTCGGGCAATCAGCCCCAGCATTTT

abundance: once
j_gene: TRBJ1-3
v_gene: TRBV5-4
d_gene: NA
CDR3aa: CASSVGPDSGNTIYF
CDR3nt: TGTGCCAGCAGCGTGGGGCCAGACTCTGGAAACACCATATATTTT

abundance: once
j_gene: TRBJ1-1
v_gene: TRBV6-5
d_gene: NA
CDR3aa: CASSLTGGPGTEAFF
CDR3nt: TGTGCCAGCAGTTTGACGGGGGGGCCCGGAACTGAAGCTTTCTTT

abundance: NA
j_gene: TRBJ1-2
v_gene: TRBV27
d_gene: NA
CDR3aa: CASSLSSQASYGYTF
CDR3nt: TGTGCCAGCAGTTTATCGAGCCAGGCCTCCTATGGCTACACCTTC

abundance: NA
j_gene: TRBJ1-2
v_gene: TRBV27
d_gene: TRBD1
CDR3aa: CASSFRQGRNYGYTF
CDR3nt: TGTGCCAGCAGTTTCCGACAGGGCAGAAACTATGGCTACACCTTC

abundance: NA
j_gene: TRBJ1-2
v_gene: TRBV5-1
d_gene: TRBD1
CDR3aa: CASSSDRAYGYTF
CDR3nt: TGCGCCAGCAGCTCGGACAGGGCCTATGGCTACACCTTC

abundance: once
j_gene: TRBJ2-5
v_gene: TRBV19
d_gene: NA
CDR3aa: CASSIGASAYEETQYF
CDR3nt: TGTGCCAGTAGTATAGGGGCTAGCGCCTATGAGGAGACCCAGTACTTC

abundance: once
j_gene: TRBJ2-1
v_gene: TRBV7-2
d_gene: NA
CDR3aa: CASSLASGRLYNEQFF
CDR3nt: TGTGCCAGCAGCTTAGCAAGTGGGAGGCTTTACAATGAGCAGTTCTTC

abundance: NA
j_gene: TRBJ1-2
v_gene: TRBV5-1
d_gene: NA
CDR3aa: CASSLEGISNYGYTF
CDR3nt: TGCGCCAGCAGCTTGGAGGGGATTTCTAACTATGGCTACACCTTC

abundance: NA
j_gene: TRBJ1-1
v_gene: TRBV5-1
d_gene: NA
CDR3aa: CASSLSTGLNTEAFF
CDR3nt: TGCGCCAGCAGCTTGTCAACAGGATTGAACACTGAAGCTTTCTTT

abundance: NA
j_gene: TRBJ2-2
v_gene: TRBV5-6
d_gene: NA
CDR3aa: CASSLLRVSTGELFF
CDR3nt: TGTGCCAGCAGCTTGTTACGCGTGTCCACCGGGGAGCTGTTTTTT

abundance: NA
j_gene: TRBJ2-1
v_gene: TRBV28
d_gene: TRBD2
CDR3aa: CASSPLAGGRDEQFF
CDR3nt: TGTGCCAGCAGTCCCTTAGCGGGAGGGCGGGATGAGCAGTTCTTC

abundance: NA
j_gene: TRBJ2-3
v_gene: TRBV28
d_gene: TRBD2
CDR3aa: CASSPSFVGGRDTQYF
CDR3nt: TGTGCCAGCAGTCCCTCCTTCGTGGGAGGGAGAGATACGCAGTATTTT

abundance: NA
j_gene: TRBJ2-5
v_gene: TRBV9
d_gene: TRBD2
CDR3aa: CASTEGLAGRETQYF
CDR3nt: TGTGCCAGCACCGAAGGACTAGCGGGAAGAGAGACCCAGTACTTC

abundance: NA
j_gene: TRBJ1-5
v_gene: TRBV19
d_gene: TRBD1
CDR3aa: CASSSPDRAYSNQPQHF
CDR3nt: TGTGCCAGTAGTTCCCCTGACAGGGCTTATAGCAATCAGCCCCAGCATTTT

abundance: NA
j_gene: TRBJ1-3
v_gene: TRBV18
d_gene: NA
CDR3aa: CASSPVAAFSGNTIYF
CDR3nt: TGTGCCAGCTCACCAGTAGCAGCGTTCTCTGGAAACACCATATATTTT

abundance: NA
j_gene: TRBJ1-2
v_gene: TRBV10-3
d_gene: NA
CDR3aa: CAISESGDKESGYTF
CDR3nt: TGTGCCATCAGTGAGTCTGGGGACAAGGAGTCTGGCTACACCTTC

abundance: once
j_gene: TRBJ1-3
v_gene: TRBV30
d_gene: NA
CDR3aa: CAWTRGRAGNTIYF
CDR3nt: TGTGCCTGGACTAGGGGCAGGGCCGGAAACACCATATATTTT

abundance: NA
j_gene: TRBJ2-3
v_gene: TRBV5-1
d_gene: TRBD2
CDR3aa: CASSLDSGGYQGDTQYF
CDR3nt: TGCGCCAGCAGCTTGGATAGCGGGGGCTACCAGGGAGATACGCAGTATTTT

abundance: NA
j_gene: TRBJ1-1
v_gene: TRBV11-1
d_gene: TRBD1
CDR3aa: CASSLTGLPEAFF
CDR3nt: TGTGCCAGCAGCTTGACAGGGCTCCCTGAAGCTTTCTTT

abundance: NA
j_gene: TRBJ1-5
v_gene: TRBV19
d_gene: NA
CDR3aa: CASRSGDQPQHF
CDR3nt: TGTGCCAGTAGGTCAGGGGATCAGCCCCAGCATTTT

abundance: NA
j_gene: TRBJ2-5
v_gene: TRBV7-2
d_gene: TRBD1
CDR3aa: CASSRDRPYQYF
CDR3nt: TGTGCCAGCAGCCGGGACAGGCCTTACCAGTACTTC

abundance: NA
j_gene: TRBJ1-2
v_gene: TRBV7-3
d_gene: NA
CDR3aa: CASSLDFSGVDGYTF
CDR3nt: TGTGCCAGCAGCTTAGATTTCTCGGGAGTAGATGGCTACACCTTC

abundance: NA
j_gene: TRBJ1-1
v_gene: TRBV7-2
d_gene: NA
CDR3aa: CASSLPGYQAPEAFF
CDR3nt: TGTGCCAGCAGCTTACCGGGTTATCAAGCCCCTGAAGCTTTCTTT

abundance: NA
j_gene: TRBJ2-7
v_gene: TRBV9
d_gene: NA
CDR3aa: CASSVAGDGEQYF
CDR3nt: TGTGCCAGCAGCGTAGCAGGGGACGGCGAGCAGTACTTC

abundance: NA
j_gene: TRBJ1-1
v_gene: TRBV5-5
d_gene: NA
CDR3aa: CASSLIADNTEAFF
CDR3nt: TGTGCCAGCAGCTTGATCGCAGATAACACTGAAGCTTTCTTT

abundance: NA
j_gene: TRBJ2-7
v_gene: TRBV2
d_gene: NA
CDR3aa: CASSPRRTDLISYEQYF
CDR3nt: TGTGCCAGCAGCCCACGCAGGACAGATCTGATCTCCTACGAGCAGTACTTC

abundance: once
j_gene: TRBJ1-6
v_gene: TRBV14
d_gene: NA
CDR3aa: CASSQDRSGNSPLHF
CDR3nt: TGTGCCAGCAGCCAAGATCGTTCAGGTAATTCACCCCTCCACTTT

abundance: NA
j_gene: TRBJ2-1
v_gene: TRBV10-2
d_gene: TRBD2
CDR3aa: CASSGGLGNEQFF
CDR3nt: TGCGCCAGCAGTGGCGGACTAGGGAATGAGCAGTTCTTC

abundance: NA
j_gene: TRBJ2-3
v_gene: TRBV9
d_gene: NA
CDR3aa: CASSVGLTDTQYF
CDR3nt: TGTGCCAGCAGCGTTGGGCTGACAGATACGCAGTATTTT